This TCR beta chain was recorded in a study of blood T cell repertoires in COVID-19. Study overall: Samples came from the United States, Italy and Spain, spanning acute and convalescent COVID-19.

Methods used by the authors: Using reference gene primer amplification, nucleated cell counts were estimated. Only in-frame clones appear in the TCRdb table, and some are missing; sequencing was by immunoSEQ multiplex PCR. The V and J calls and clone size were taken over from that table, and D and trimming were inferred from the DNA. The sample lists around 100,000 clones; around nine tenths were seen once. CDR3 size: 13 residues. Looked up from germline, CDR1 is SGHDN and CDR2 is FVKESK. V lost 1 base and J lost 8; bases outside the gene matches: 2. The sequence was collected from an elderly man with acute or convalescent COVID-19. The sample comprised peripheral blood. The chain links TRBV14 to TRBJ2-3; 8 bases fit TRBD2. CDR3 region: CASSQAAGGTQYF. DNA of the CDR3: TGTGCCAGCAGCCAAGCCGCGGGAGGTACGCAGTATTTT.